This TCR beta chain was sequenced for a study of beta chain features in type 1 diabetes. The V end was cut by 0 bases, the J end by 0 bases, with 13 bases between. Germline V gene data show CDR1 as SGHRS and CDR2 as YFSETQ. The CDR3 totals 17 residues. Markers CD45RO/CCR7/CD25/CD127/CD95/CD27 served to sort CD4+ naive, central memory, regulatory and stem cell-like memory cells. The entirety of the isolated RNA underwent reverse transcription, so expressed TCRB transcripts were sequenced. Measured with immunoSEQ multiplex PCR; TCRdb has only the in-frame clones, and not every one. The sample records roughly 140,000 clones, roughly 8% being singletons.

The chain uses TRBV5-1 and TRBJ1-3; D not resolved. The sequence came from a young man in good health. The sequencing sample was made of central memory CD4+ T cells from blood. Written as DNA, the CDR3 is TGCGCCAGCAGCTTGGCCCTGACGGGAGCCTCTGGAAACACCATATATTTT. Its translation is CASSLALTGASGNTIYF.